This TCR beta chain was recovered during a study of blood T cell repertoires in COVID-19. Study in general: PBMCs, B-cell-depleted T cells, or T cells provided the cDNA or gDNA that made up the material.

Libraries were prepared by immunoSEQ multiplex PCR; TCRdb keeps only in-frame clonotypes and omits some of them. The table lists around 420,000 clones, 70% to 90% of them singletons. CDR3 length: 15 residues. Deletions cut 2 bases from V and 7 bases from J, with 18 bases between. Germline V gene lookup returns CDR1 WNHNN and CDR2 SYGVQD (reference sequence). The V and J genes are TRBV10-1 and TRBJ2-7; TRBD1 is a possible D gene (7 bases). This receptor was taken from a woman in her thirties or forties with acute COVID-19. Specimen: PBMCs or T cells enriched from blood (not recorded which). In DNA, the CDR3 is TGCGCCAGCAGTGAGAATGGGGAACAGGGGAGGGAGCAGTACTTC. This gives the protein CASSENGEQGREQYF.